A selection of T cell receptor beta chains follows, all from one sample in a study of shared clonotypes between healthy human individuals. Some clones are missing from TCRdb's copy, which holds only in-frame ones; the method was immunoSEQ multiplex PCR. The sample has 500,000 to 650,000 clones, around 76% seen once. The specimen sequenced was PBMCs. Receptors originate from a woman in her 40s in good health. Some clones in this sample may be carry-over from other donors' samples. The CDR3 runs from the conserved cysteine through the conserved F or W. The order of the fields is clone size, J gene, V gene, CDR3 length, D gene, CDR3 DNA, CDR3 protein. D genes are given only for firm matches. Rows may omit the clone size; those that give it use once, few, many or a size class.

clone size: NA; J gene: TRBJ1-2; V gene: TRBV5-1; CDR3 length: 13; D gene: TRBD1; CDR3 DNA: TGCGCCAGCTCAGGACAGGGTTTAGGAGGCTACACCTTC; CDR3 protein: CASSGQGLGGYTF
clone size: few; J gene: TRBJ1-1; V gene: TRBV7-9; CDR3 length: 14; D gene: NA; CDR3 DNA: TGTGCCAGCAGCTACGGACTGATGAACACTGAAGCTTTCTTT; CDR3 protein: CASSYGLMNTEAFF
clone size: NA; J gene: TRBJ1-3; V gene: TRBV19; CDR3 length: 14; D gene: NA; CDR3 DNA: TGTGCCAGTAGTATGGCTAGATCTGGAAACACCATATATTTT; CDR3 protein: CASSMARSGNTIYF
clone size: NA; J gene: TRBJ2-7; V gene: TRBV5-4; CDR3 length: 15; D gene: TRBD1; CDR3 DNA: TGTGCCAGCAGCTCGGGACAGGGGGTGTCCTACGAGCAGTACTTC; CDR3 protein: CASSSGQGVSYEQYF
clone size: NA; J gene: TRBJ1-2; V gene: TRBV6-4; CDR3 length: 18; D gene: TRBD1; CDR3 DNA: TGTGCCAGCAGTGACTCGACTGTGACAGGGGCCTCTGGCTATGGCTACACCTTC; CDR3 protein: CASSDSTVTGASGYGYTF
clone size: NA; J gene: TRBJ2-5; V gene: TRBV11-2; CDR3 length: 17; D gene: NA; CDR3 DNA: TGTGCCAGCAGCCTTACGATCGGGGGAGTGGGGGAAGAGACCCAGTACTTC; CDR3 protein: CASSLTIGGVGEETQYF
clone size: NA; J gene: TRBJ2-2; V gene: TRBV11-3; CDR3 length: 15; D gene: TRBD1; CDR3 DNA: TGTGCCAGCAGCATTGGACAGGGATTCACCGGGGAGCTGTTTTTT; CDR3 protein: CASSIGQGFTGELFF
clone size: NA; J gene: TRBJ2-7; V gene: TRBV5-4; CDR3 length: 16; D gene: TRBD2; CDR3 DNA: TGTGCCAGCAGCTTGGGTGGGACTAGCGGGATAGGCGAGCAGTACTTC; CDR3 protein: CASSLGGTSGIGEQYF
clone size: NA; J gene: TRBJ1-2; V gene: TRBV7-2; CDR3 length: 15; D gene: NA; CDR3 DNA: TGTGCCAGCAGCTTAGACCAAAAACAGGGCTATGGCTACACCTTC; CDR3 protein: CASSLDQKQGYGYTF
clone size: NA; J gene: TRBJ2-7; V gene: TRBV18; CDR3 length: 12; D gene: NA; CDR3 DNA: TGTGCCAGCTCACCACCGTCCTACGAGCAGTACTTC; CDR3 protein: CASSPPSYEQYF
clone size: NA; J gene: TRBJ1-1; V gene: TRBV7-6; CDR3 length: 15; D gene: NA; CDR3 DNA: TGTGCCAGCAGCCCTATCTCCGGGAGGGGCACTGAAGCTTTCTTT; CDR3 protein: CASSPISGRGTEAFF
clone size: NA; J gene: TRBJ2-5; V gene: TRBV7-9; CDR3 length: 14; D gene: TRBD2; CDR3 DNA: TGTGCCAGCAGCCCGGGGGGTCGTCAAGAGACCCAGTACTTC; CDR3 protein: CASSPGGRQETQYF
clone size: NA; J gene: TRBJ2-5; V gene: TRBV25-1; CDR3 length: 15; D gene: TRBD1; CDR3 DNA: TGTGCCAGCAGACCCTCAGGGGGACAATGGGAGACCCAGTACTTC; CDR3 protein: CASRPSGGQWETQYF
clone size: NA; J gene: TRBJ2-1; V gene: TRBV5-1; CDR3 length: 14; D gene: TRBD1; CDR3 DNA: TGCGCCAGCAGCGCGACCGGGACAGAAAATGAGCAGTTCTTC; CDR3 protein: CASSATGTENEQFF
clone size: NA; J gene: TRBJ2-7; V gene: TRBV7-8; CDR3 length: 13; D gene: NA; CDR3 DNA: TGTGCCAGCAGCTTAATGAACCATGGCGAGCAGTACTTC; CDR3 protein: CASSLMNHGEQYF
clone size: NA; J gene: TRBJ1-1; V gene: TRBV28; CDR3 length: 15; D gene: TRBD1; CDR3 DNA: TGTGCCAGCAGTTTTGCCGAGGGACAGGGTGGACGTGCTTTCTTT; CDR3 protein: CASSFAEGQGGRAFF
clone size: NA; J gene: TRBJ1-5; V gene: TRBV6-1; CDR3 length: 15; D gene: TRBD1; CDR3 DNA: TGTGCCAGCAGTGACCGGGGACAGGTGTATCAGCCCCAGCATTTT; CDR3 protein: CASSDRGQVYQPQHF
clone size: NA; J gene: TRBJ2-1; V gene: TRBV9; CDR3 length: 12; D gene: NA; CDR3 DNA: TGTGCCAGCAGCCTGGGACCAAATGAGCAGTTCTTC; CDR3 protein: CASSLGPNEQFF
clone size: few; J gene: TRBJ2-1; V gene: TRBV6-4; CDR3 length: 15; D gene: TRBD2; CDR3 DNA: TGTGCCAGCAGTCCGGCAGCGGGAGGAAACAATGAGCAGTTCTTC; CDR3 protein: CASSPAAGGNNEQFF
clone size: NA; J gene: TRBJ1-1; V gene: TRBV6-5; CDR3 length: 13; D gene: TRBD1; CDR3 DNA: TGTGCCAGCAGTTACGGTACCGGGACAGGGTTCCTCTTT; CDR3 protein: CASSYGTGTGFLF
clone size: NA; J gene: TRBJ2-7; V gene: TRBV9; CDR3 length: 14; D gene: TRBD1; CDR3 DNA: TGTGCCAGCAGCGCTGGACAGGGGTTAAACGAGCAGTACTTC; CDR3 protein: CASSAGQGLNEQYF
clone size: NA; J gene: TRBJ2-5; V gene: TRBV28; CDR3 length: 15; D gene: NA; CDR3 DNA: TGTGCCAGCAGTCCCGCCAGGGACGTCCAAGAGACCCAGTACTTC; CDR3 protein: CASSPARDVQETQYF
clone size: NA; J gene: TRBJ2-1; V gene: TRBV5-6; CDR3 length: 16; D gene: TRBD1; CDR3 DNA: TGTGCCAGCAGCCCTCTACGGGACAGCGTAAACAATGAGCAGTTCTTC; CDR3 protein: CASSPLRDSVNNEQFF
clone size: NA; J gene: TRBJ2-5; V gene: TRBV28; CDR3 length: 11; D gene: NA; CDR3 DNA: TGTGCCAGCAGTCAAGGCGAGACCCAGTACTTC; CDR3 protein: CASSQGETQYF
clone size: NA; J gene: TRBJ1-3; V gene: TRBV7-9; CDR3 length: 16; D gene: NA; CDR3 DNA: TGTGCCAGCAGCTTAGGGGACGGAGTCTCTGGAAACACCATATATTTT; CDR3 protein: CASSLGDGVSGNTIYF
clone size: NA; J gene: TRBJ2-1; V gene: TRBV5-1; CDR3 length: 15; D gene: NA; CDR3 DNA: TGCGCCAGCAGCTTGGGTAGCAGTTCCTACAATGAGCAGTTCTTC; CDR3 protein: CASSLGSSSYNEQFF
clone size: NA; J gene: TRBJ1-3; V gene: TRBV30; CDR3 length: 17; D gene: NA; CDR3 DNA: TGTGCCTGGAGTGTACCGGGGGTCCTAGACTCTGGAAACACCATATATTTT; CDR3 protein: CAWSVPGVLDSGNTIYF
clone size: NA; J gene: TRBJ2-3; V gene: TRBV28; CDR3 length: 16; D gene: NA; CDR3 DNA: TGTGCCAGCAGTCCCACAGCGATCTCAAGCACAGATACGCAGTATTTT; CDR3 protein: CASSPTAISSTDTQYF
clone size: NA; J gene: TRBJ1-2; V gene: TRBV30; CDR3 length: 11; D gene: NA; CDR3 DNA: TGTGCCTCGAACTTCGGCGGCGGCTACACCTTC; CDR3 protein: CASNFGGGYTF
clone size: NA; J gene: TRBJ2-3; V gene: TRBV14; CDR3 length: 16; D gene: TRBD2; CDR3 DNA: TGTGCCAGCAGCCAAGGACTAGCGGGAGTAGTTGATACGCAGTATTTT; CDR3 protein: CASSQGLAGVVDTQYF
clone size: NA; J gene: TRBJ2-1; V gene: TRBV7-9; CDR3 length: 12; D gene: NA; CDR3 DNA: TGTGCCAGCAGCTTTCATCCCGGTGAGCAGTTCTTC; CDR3 protein: CASSFHPGEQFF
clone size: NA; J gene: TRBJ2-7; V gene: TRBV10-2; CDR3 length: 13; D gene: TRBD2; CDR3 DNA: TGCGCCAGCAGTCCCGCGGGGGTCTACGAGCAGTACTTC; CDR3 protein: CASSPAGVYEQYF
clone size: NA; J gene: TRBJ2-1; V gene: TRBV11-2; CDR3 length: 14; D gene: NA; CDR3 DNA: TGTGCCAGCAGCAGGACCGGGATTTACAATGAGCAGTTCTTC; CDR3 protein: CASSRTGIYNEQFF
clone size: NA; J gene: TRBJ1-6; V gene: TRBV7-2; CDR3 length: 15; D gene: NA; CDR3 DNA: TGTGCCAGCACCCCCGAACCTGGGGGAAACTCACCCCTCCACTTT; CDR3 protein: CASTPEPGGNSPLHF
clone size: NA; J gene: TRBJ2-5; V gene: TRBV5-4; CDR3 length: 17; D gene: NA; CDR3 DNA: TGTGCCAGCAGCGCCTCTCCGGGACACCAACTCCAAGAGACCCAGTACTTC; CDR3 protein: CASSASPGHQLQETQYF
clone size: NA; J gene: TRBJ2-2; V gene: TRBV27; CDR3 length: 16; D gene: NA; CDR3 DNA: TGTGCCAGCAGTTTATTGTGGGGCCCGAACACCGGGGAGCTGTTTTTT; CDR3 protein: CASSLLWGPNTGELFF
clone size: few; J gene: TRBJ1-2; V gene: TRBV19; CDR3 length: 13; D gene: NA; CDR3 DNA: TGTGCCAGTAGCCCGAGCGGGGACTATGGCTACACCTTC; CDR3 protein: CASSPSGDYGYTF
clone size: few; J gene: TRBJ2-5; V gene: TRBV19; CDR3 length: 13; D gene: NA; CDR3 DNA: TGTGCCAGTAACAACGGCAGGCAAGAGACCCAGTACTTC; CDR3 protein: CASNNGRQETQYF
clone size: NA; J gene: TRBJ2-7; V gene: TRBV11-3; CDR3 length: 15; D gene: TRBD1; CDR3 DNA: TGTGCCAGCAGCCGGACAGGGGGCGAATCCTACGAGCAGTACTTC; CDR3 protein: CASSRTGGESYEQYF
clone size: few; J gene: TRBJ1-3; V gene: TRBV5-4; CDR3 length: 15; D gene: NA; CDR3 DNA: TGTGCCAGCAGCAGCCAGGGGCTGGTTGGAAACACCATATATTTT; CDR3 protein: CASSSQGLVGNTIYF